One sample yielded the 25 T cell receptor beta chains listed below, sequenced in a study of shared clonotypes between healthy human individuals. Assay: immunoSEQ multiplex PCR; the TCRdb copy retains only in-frame clones and omits some. The sample has roughly 500,000 clones, 95% to 97% seen once. Sequencing input: naive CD4+ T cells sorted from blood. Subset in this sample: CD45RA+ positively selected. The receptors were gathered from a woman under 40 in good health.

This rearrangement joins TRBV29-1 to TRBJ1-2, with 7 nucleotides matching TRBD1. V lost 7 bases to trimming and J lost 2 bases; unmatched junction nucleotides: 4. Per the germline V gene, CDR1 is SQVTM and CDR2 is ANQGSEA. CDR3 size: 12 residues. The DNA for the CDR3 is TGCAGCGGGCAGACAGGGAACTATGGCTACACCTTC. Amino acids: CSGQTGNYGYTF.

The rearrangement uses TRBV28 and TRBJ2-2; perhaps TRBD1 as D (6 bases). Germline assignment: CDR1 MDHEN and CDR2 SYDVKM. The ends were cut back, 3 bases at V and 2 bases at J, with 16 bases in the middle. The CDR3 consists of 17 residues. The CDR3: CASSFHPGVLNTGELFF. The CDR3 nucleotides are TGTGCCAGCAGTTTTCATCCAGGGGTCCTCAACACCGGGGAGCTGTTTTTT.

V gene TRBV11-2 combines with J gene TRBJ2-2, with 9 bases identical to TRBD2. The CDR3 length is 15 residues. Germline V CDR1 and CDR2: SGHAT, FQNNGV. Trimming at V came to 2 bases and at J to 5 bases, leaving 3 bases not matched to a gene. This chain's CDR3 is CASSLIAGETGELFF. The CDR3 nucleotides are TGTGCCAGCAGCTTAATAGCGGGAGAAACCGGGGAGCTGTTTTTT.

The J gene is TRBJ2-5, the V gene TRBV7-9; D might be TRBD2 (6 bases). CDR1 SEHNR and CDR2 FQNEAQ come from the germline V gene (reference sequence). This CDR3 spans 18 amino acids. V gave up 1 base and J gave up 4 bases, with 22 bases separating them. The CDR3 DNA follows: TGTGCCAGCAGCTTAGAGGCCTGGGACTCAAGAAGACGAGAGACCCAGTACTTC. Encoded protein: CASSLEAWDSRRRETQYF.

The rearrangement links TRBV20-1 to TRBJ2-7; no reliable D call. Germline lookup yields CDR1 DFQATT and CDR2 SNEGSKA (reference sequence). V lost 0 bases, J lost 7 bases, and 7 bases lay in between. This CDR3 spans 11 amino acids. The CDR3 region is CSARDGWEQYF. For the CDR3, the DNA is TGCAGTGCTAGAGATGGGTGGGAGCAGTACTTC.

The table lists this clone with a count of one. The chain recombines TRBV10-2 with TRBJ2-3; TRBD2 matches at 10 bases. CDR1 and CDR2 from the germline V gene are WSHSY and SAAADI. V lost 3 bases and J lost 4; bases outside the gene matches: 7. The CDR3 contains 16 residues. The CDR3 DNA follows: TGCGCCAGCAGTGAAGCGACTAGCGGGTTCGCAGATACGCAGTATTTT. Translating it yields CASSEATSGFADTQYF.

The chain carries TRBV2 and TRBJ1-1; D gene ambiguous. This CDR3 has 13 amino acids. The germline V gene encodes CDR1 SNHLY and CDR2 FYNNEI. Trimming left V 4 bases short and J 0 bases short, with 6 bases between. In DNA form, the CDR3 reads TGTGCCAGCAGTGCGGGTCTGAACACTGAAGCTTTCTTT. This encodes CASSAGLNTEAFF.

V usage is TRBV19 and J usage is TRBJ1-3; 7 nucleotides line up with TRBD1. Germline CDR1 LNHDA, CDR2 SQIVND (reference sequence). V dropped 5 bases and J dropped 0; count of bases not matched to a gene: 10. The CDR3 length is 17 residues. CDR3 sequence (DNA): TGTGCCAGTAGTTTCTCCGGGACAGCCTTCTCTGGAAACACCATATATTTT. Its translation: CASSFSGTAFSGNTIYF. Full variable domain (remainder filled in from reference TRBV19 and TRBJ1-3): DGGITQSPKYLFRKEGQNVTLSCEQNLNHDAMYWYRQDPGQGLRLIYYSQIVNDFQKGDIAEGYSVSREKKESFPLTVTSAQKNPTAFYLCASSFSGTAFSGNTIYFGEGSWLTVV.

The V and J genes are TRBV19 and TRBJ2-7; 10 bases align to TRBD1. Losses at the gene ends were 5 bases for V and 3 bases for J; bases not matched to a gene: 16. The CDR3 totals 18 residues. The germline gives CDR1 LNHDA, CDR2 SQIVND (reference sequence). The CDR3 here is CASSSASWGTGDNYEQYF. CDR3 nucleotide sequence: TGTGCCAGTAGTTCCGCTTCTTGGGGGACAGGGGATAACTACGAGCAGTACTTC.

The J gene is TRBJ2-7, the V gene TRBV6-5, with TRBD1 matching 10 bases. Germline CDR1 MNHEY, CDR2 SVGAGI. The CDR3 covers 15 residues. The trim removed 7 bases at V and 2 bases at J, leaving 8 bases unmatched. In DNA, the CDR3 is TGTGCCAGCAAGAGCGGTGGGACAGGGGCCTACGAGCAGTACTTC. This encodes CASKSGGTGAYEQYF.

The chain carries TRBV2 and TRBJ1-3; D unclear. With 7 bases removed from V and 2 bases from J, the gap between germline ends came to 18 bases. The CDR3 extends over 16 amino acids. Germline assignment: CDR1 SNHLY and CDR2 FYNNEI. CDR3 in DNA: TGTGCCAGCAAGGGCTCTGTCTTCTTCCCTGGAAACACCATATATTTT. This sequence encodes CASKGSVFFPGNTIYF.

The V and J genes are TRBV5-4 and TRBJ2-7, with 16 bases lining up with TRBD2. After removal of 5 bases from V and 2 bases from J, the junction contained 7 bases not matched to a gene. Germline CDR1 SGHNT, CDR2 YYREEE (reference sequence). The CDR3 runs to 17 residues. CDR3 residues: CASSRTGTSGRAYEQYF. The DNA of the CDR3 is TGTGCCAGCAGTCGAACCGGGACTAGCGGGAGGGCCTACGAGCAGTACTTC. Based on the CDR3 plus reference TRBV5-4 and TRBJ2-7, the full variable domain is ETGVTQSPTHLIKTRGQQVTLRCSSQSGHNTVSWYQQALGQGPQFIFQYYREEENGRGNFPPRFSGLQFPNYSSELNVNALELDDSALYLCASSRTGTSGRAYEQYFGPGTRLTVT.

The V call is TRBV18, the J call TRBJ2-3; D gene uncertain. The CDR3 contains 14 residues. Germline V lookup: CDR1 KGHSH, CDR2 LQKENI. The V gene lost 3 bases and the J gene lost 0 bases, with 7 bases spanning the gap. The CDR3 here is CASSPGSSTDTQYF. Here the CDR3 DNA reads TGTGCCAGCTCACCGGGTTCTAGCACAGATACGCAGTATTTT.

The CDR3 here is CASATLELYEQYF. The CDR3 DNA follows: TGTGCCAGTGCAACCCTAGAGCTCTACGAGCAGTACTTC. The V call is TRBV2, the J call TRBJ2-5; D remains ambiguous. The J call may not be correct, given that the DNA end is closer to TRBJ2-7. The CDR3 has 13 amino acids. Germline CDR1 reads SNHLY; CDR2 reads FYNNEI.

The chain uses TRBV18 and TRBJ2-5; 9 nucleotides agree with TRBD2. The CDR3 has 15 residues. Germline-derived CDR1 and CDR2 are KGHSH and LQKENI. J was trimmed by 3 bases and V by 1 base; bases with no gene match: 3. Here the CDR3 DNA reads TGTGCCAGCTCACCACTTGTAGCGGGAGAAGAGACCCAGTACTTC. The encoded protein is CASSPLVAGEETQYF.

The chain employs TRBV7-9 and TRBJ2-5, with D perhaps TRBD2 (5 bases). Germline assignment: CDR1 SEHNR and CDR2 FQNEAQ (reference sequence). The CDR3 is made up of 15 amino acids. V lost 1 base and J lost 4, with 13 bases in between. The CDR3 spells CASSLVGGGRETQYF. CDR3 coding DNA: TGTGCCAGCAGCTTAGTAGGTGGTGGGAGAGAGACCCAGTACTTC.

The chain employs TRBV6-1 and TRBJ1-5, with a weak D call TRBD1 (6 bases). Trimming stripped 5 bases from V and 2 bases from J, with 13 bases between. The germline V gene has CDR1 MNHNS and CDR2 SASEGT. This CDR3 has 15 amino acids. As DNA, the CDR3 is TGTGCCAGCAGTCAAGGTCGACAGGGCAATCAGCCCCAGCATTTT. It yields the protein CASSQGRQGNQPQHF.

V gene TRBV7-9 combines with J gene TRBJ2-7; 7 positions match TRBD2. CDR1 SEHNR and CDR2 FQNEAQ come from the germline V gene (reference sequence). CDR3 length equals 13 residues. With V trimmed by 1 base and J by 7 bases, 4 bases remained unmatched. For the CDR3, the DNA is TGTGCCAGCAGCTTAGGGTTAGCGGGTGAGCAGTACTTC. This gives the protein CASSLGLAGEQYF.

This CDR3 reads CASSPERTSGMSYNEQFF. CDR3 sequence (DNA): TGTGCCAGCAGCCCCGAGAGGACTAGCGGGATGTCCTACAATGAGCAGTTCTTC. The chain employs TRBV27 and TRBJ2-1, with 12 bases matching TRBD2. Germline V gene sequence: CDR1 MNHEY, CDR2 SMNVEV (reference sequence). The length of the CDR3 is 18 residues. Trimming removed 6 bases from V and 1 base from J; junction bases left unmatched: 10.

V usage is TRBV2 and J usage is TRBJ1-1; D uncertain. The V gene lost 2 bases and the J gene lost 1 base, with 5 bases spanning the gap. This CDR3 contains 13 residues. CDR1 is SNHLY, CDR2 FYNNEI, per germline. The CDR3 reads CASSETENTEAFF. CDR3 in DNA: TGTGCCAGCAGTGAAACCGAGAACACTGAAGCTTTCTTT.

This chain connects TRBV11-2 to TRBJ2-7; no clear D gene. The V and J ends lost 5 bases and 3 bases respectively, with 5 bases between them. The germline V gene encodes CDR1 SGHAT and CDR2 FQNNGV. The CDR3 is 11 amino acids. For the CDR3, the DNA is TGTGCCAGCAGCGCCTACTACGAGCAGTACTTC. This encodes CASSAYYEQYF. The variable domain in full, completed from reference TRBV11-2 and TRBJ2-7, reads EAGVAQSPRYKIIEKRQSVAFWCNPISGHATLYWYQQILGQGPKLLIQFQNNGVVDDSQLPKDRFSAERLKGVDSTLKIQPAKLEDSAVYLCASSAYYEQYFGPGTRLTVT.

This CDR3 reads CASSQAREGYGYTF. DNA of the CDR3: TGTGCCAGCAGCCAAGCCAGGGAAGGCTATGGCTACACCTTC. The chain recombines TRBV4-2 with TRBJ1-2; the D gene is possibly TRBD1 (5 bases). The germline gives CDR1 LGHNA, CDR2 YNFKEQ. The CDR3 covers 14 residues. Trimming cost V 1 base and J 4 bases, with 10 bases left between them.

In this sample, this clone turned up once. The gene calls are TRBV5-8 and TRBJ1-3, with D uncertain. Germline-derived CDR1 and CDR2 are SGHTS and YDEGEE. This CDR3 is 14 amino acids long. Trimming shortened V by 2 bases and J by 2 bases, and 8 bases separated the two germline ends. The CDR3 protein is CASSFLGPGNTIYF. Here the CDR3 DNA reads TGTGCCAGCAGCTTTCTGGGTCCTGGAAACACCATATATTTT.

The chain uses TRBV29-1 and TRBJ2-5, with D perhaps matching TRBD2 (5 bases). The J call may be faulty, since TRBJ2-7 better matches the DNA end. Germline V lookup: CDR1 SQVTM, CDR2 ANQGSEA. The CDR3 loop spans 14 amino acids. Written as DNA, the CDR3 is TGCAGCGTTGGGACCCGGGAATTTTCTAACGAGCAGTACTTC. Its protein product is CSVGTREFSNEQYF.

V usage is TRBV5-4 and J usage is TRBJ2-1, with a possible D match to TRBD2 (6 bases). Germline V lookup: CDR1 SGHNT, CDR2 YYREEE (reference sequence). V lost 1 base and J lost 5, with 16 bases in between. The CDR3 spans 16 residues. The CDR3 here is CASSLSPMGGHNEQFF. CDR3 coding DNA: TGTGCCAGCAGCTTGTCCCCCATGGGAGGCCACAATGAGCAGTTCTTC.